The entry that follows covers one TCR beta chain sequence. Its antigen is unidentified. Other DNA sequences in this specimen translate into the identical CDR3. The entry originates in a study of cytotoxic CD8 clonotypes in ibrutinib-treated CLL. The CDR3 contains 15 residues. V lost 3 bases to trimming and J lost 2 bases; unmatched junction nucleotides: 4. CDR1 is LNHDA, CDR2 SQIVND, per germline (reference sequence). Produced via immunoSEQ multiplex PCR; TCRdb's table is partial and in-frame only. The sample lists more than 300,000 clones; almost 80% were seen once. Study conclusions and caveats: Researchers report that baseline clonality outpaced age-matched healthy donors and tracked circulating CD8+ T-cell counts. At progression, clonality fell back toward baseline after rising at ibrutinib response.

The material was PBMCs, obtained before ibrutinib treatment. V and J are TRBV19 and TRBJ2-7; the match to TRBD2 covers 10 bases. This receptor was obtained from a human donor with chronic lymphocytic leukemia. The CDR3 DNA follows: TGTGCCAGTAGTATCGCACTAGCGGGGACCTACGAGCAGTACTTC. Its protein is CASSIALAGTYEQYF.